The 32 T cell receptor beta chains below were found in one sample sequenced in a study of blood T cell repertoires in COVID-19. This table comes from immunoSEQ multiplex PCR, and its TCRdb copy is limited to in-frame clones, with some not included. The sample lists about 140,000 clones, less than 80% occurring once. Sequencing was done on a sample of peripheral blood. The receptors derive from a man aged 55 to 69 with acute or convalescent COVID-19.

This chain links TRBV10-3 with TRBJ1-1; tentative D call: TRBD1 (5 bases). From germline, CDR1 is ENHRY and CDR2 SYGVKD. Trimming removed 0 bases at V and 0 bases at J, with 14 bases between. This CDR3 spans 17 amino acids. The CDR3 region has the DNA TGTGCCATCAGTGAGTCGATGGGGGGTGCAATGAACACTGAAGCTTTCTTT. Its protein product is CAISESMGGAMNTEAFF.

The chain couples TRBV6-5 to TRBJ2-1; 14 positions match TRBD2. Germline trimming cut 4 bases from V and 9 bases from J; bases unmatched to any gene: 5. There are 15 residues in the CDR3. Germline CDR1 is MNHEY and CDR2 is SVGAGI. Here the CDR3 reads CASSSGTSGSFEQFF. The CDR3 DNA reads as TGTGCCAGCAGTTCCGGGACTAGCGGGAGTTTTGAGCAGTTCTTC.

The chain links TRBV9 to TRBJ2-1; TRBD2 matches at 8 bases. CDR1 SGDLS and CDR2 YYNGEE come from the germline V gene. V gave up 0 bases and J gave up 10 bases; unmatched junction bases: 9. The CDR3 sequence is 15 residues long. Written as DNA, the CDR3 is TGTGCCAGCAGCGTAGGGGTAGCGGGGTCGAAAGAGCAGTTCTTC. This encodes CASSVGVAGSKEQFF.

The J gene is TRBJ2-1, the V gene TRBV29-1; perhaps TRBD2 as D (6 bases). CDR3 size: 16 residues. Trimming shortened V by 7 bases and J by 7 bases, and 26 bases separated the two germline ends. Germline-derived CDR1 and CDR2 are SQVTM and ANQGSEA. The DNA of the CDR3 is TGCAGCGCTATGTGGGGGGTACCTCTAAGAGGGAATGAGCAGTTCTTC. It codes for CSAMWGVPLRGNEQFF.

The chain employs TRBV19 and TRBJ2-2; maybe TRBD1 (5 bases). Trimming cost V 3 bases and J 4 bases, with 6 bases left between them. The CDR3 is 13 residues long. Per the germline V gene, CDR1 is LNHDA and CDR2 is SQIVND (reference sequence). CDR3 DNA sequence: TGTGCCAGTAGTATTGGGGCCACCGGGGAGCTGTTTTTT. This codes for CASSIGATGELFF.

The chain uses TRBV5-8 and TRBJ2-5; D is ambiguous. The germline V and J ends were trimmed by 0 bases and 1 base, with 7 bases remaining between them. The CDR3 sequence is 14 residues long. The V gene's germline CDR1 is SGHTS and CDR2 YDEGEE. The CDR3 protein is CASSLGLSQETQYF. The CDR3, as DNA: TGTGCCAGCAGCTTGGGACTCAGCCAAGAGACCCAGTACTTC.

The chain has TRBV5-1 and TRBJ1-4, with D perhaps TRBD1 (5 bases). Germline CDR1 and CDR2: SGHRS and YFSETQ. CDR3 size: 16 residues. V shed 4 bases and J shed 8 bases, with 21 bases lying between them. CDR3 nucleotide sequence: TGCGCCAGCAGCCGTGACATCCGTCAGGGAAGCGAAAAACTGTTTTTT. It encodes CASSRDIRQGSEKLFF. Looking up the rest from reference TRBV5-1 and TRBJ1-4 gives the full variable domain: KAGVTQTPRYLIKTRGQQVTLSCSPISGHRSVSWYQQTPGQGLQFLFEYFSETQRNKGNFPGRFSGRQFSNSRSEMNVSTLELGDSALYLCASSRDIRQGSEKLFFGSGTQLSVL.

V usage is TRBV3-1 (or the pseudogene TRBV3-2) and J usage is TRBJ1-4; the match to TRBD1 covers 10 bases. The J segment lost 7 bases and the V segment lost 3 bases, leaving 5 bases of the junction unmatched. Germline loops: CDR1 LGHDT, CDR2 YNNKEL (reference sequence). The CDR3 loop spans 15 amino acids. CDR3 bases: TGTGCCAGCAGCCATTCGACAGGGGGCGGTGAAAAACTGTTTTTT. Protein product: CASSHSTGGGEKLFF.

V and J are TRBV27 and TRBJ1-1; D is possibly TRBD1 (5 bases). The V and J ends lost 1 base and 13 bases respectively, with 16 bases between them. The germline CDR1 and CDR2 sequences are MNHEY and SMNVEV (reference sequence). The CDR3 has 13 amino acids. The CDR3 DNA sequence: TGTGCCAGCAGTTTATACCCGGGACTTAATGGTTTCTTT. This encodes CASSLYPGLNGFF.

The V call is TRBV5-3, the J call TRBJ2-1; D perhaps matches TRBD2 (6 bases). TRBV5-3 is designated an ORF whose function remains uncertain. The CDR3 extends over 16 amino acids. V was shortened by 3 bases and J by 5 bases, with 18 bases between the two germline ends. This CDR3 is CARSYIAGLRHNEQFF. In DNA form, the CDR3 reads TGTGCCAGAAGCTACATCGCGGGGCTACGGCACAATGAGCAGTTCTTC.

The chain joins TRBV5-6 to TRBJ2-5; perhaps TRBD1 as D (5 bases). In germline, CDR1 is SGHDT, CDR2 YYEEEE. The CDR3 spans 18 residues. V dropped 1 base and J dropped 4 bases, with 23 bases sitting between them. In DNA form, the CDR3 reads TGTGCCAGCAGCTTGTTTAACCCAGGGCGGAAGGTAATAGAGACCCAGTACTTC. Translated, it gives CASSLFNPGRKVIETQYF.

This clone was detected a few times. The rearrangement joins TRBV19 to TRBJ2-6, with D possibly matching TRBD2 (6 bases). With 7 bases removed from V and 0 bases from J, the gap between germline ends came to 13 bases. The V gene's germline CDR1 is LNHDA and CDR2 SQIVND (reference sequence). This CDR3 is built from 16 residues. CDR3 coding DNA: TGTGCCAGTACCTCTCTGCGGGACTCTGGGGCCAACGTCCTGACTTTC. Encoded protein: CASTSLRDSGANVLTF. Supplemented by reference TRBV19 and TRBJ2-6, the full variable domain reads DGGITQSPKYLFRKEGQNVTLSCEQNLNHDAMYWYRQDPGQGLRLIYYSQIVNDFQKGDIAEGYSVSREKKESFPLTVTSAQKNPTAFYLCASTSLRDSGANVLTFGAGSRLTVL.

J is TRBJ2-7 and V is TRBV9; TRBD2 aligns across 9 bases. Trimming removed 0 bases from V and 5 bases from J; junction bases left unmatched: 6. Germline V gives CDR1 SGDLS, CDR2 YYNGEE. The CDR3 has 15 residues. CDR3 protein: CASSVGLAGPHEQYF. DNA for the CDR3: TGTGCCAGCAGCGTAGGGCTAGCGGGACCTCACGAGCAGTACTTC.

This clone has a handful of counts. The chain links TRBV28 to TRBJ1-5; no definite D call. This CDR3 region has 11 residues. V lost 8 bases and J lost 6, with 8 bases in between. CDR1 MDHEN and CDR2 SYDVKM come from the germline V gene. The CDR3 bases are TGTGCCAGCTGTTCGCGTCAGCCCCAGCATTTT. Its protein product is CASCSRQPQHF.

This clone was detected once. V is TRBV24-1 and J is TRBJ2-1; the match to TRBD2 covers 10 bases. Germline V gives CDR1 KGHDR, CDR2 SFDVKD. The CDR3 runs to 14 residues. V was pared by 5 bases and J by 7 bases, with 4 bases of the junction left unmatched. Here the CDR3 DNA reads TGTGCCACCAGTGGTACTAGCGGGATTAATGAGCAGTTCTTC. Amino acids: CATSGTSGINEQFF.

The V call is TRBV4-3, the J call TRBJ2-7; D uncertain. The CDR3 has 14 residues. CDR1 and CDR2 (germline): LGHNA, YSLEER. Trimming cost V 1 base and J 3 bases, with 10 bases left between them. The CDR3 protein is CASSQVLQNYEQYF. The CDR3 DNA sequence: TGCGCCAGCAGCCAAGTCCTACAGAACTACGAGCAGTACTTC.

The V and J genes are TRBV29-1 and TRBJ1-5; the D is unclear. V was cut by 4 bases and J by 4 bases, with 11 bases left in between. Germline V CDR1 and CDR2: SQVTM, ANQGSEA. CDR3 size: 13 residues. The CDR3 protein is CSVAGNQNQPQHF. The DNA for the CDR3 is TGCAGCGTTGCGGGGAACCAAAATCAGCCCCAGCATTTT.

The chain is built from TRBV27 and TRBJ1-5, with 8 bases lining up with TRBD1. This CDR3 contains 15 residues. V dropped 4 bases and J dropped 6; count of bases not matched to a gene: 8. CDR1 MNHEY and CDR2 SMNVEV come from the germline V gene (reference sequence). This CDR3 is CASSSSRGRGQPQHF. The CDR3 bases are TGTGCCAGCAGTTCCTCCAGGGGGCGCGGTCAGCCCCAGCATTTT.

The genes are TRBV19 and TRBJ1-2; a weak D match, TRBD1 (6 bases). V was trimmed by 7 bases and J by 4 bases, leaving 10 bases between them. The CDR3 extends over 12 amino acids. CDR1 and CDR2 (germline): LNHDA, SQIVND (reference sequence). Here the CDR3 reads CASNRDTYGYTF. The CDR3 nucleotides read TGTGCCAGTAATCGGGACACCTATGGCTACACCTTC.

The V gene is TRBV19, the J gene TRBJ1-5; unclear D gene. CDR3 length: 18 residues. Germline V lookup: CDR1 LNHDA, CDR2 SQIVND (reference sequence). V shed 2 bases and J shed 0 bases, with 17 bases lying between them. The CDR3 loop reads CASSISEQSPLSNQPQHF. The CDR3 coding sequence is TGTGCCAGTAGTATAAGTGAACAGTCCCCCCTTAGCAATCAGCCCCAGCATTTT.

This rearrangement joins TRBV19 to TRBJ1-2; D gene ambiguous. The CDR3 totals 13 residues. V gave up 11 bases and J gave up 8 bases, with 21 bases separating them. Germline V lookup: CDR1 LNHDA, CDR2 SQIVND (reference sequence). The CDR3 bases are TGTGCCTCCTCCCTGAGTAGGGAGTCAGGCTACACCTTC. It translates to CASSLSRESGYTF.

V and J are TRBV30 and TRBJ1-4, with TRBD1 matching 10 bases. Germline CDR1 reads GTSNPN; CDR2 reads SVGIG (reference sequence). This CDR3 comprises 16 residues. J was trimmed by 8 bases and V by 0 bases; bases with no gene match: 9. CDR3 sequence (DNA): TGTGCCTGGAGTGTATGGATGACAGGGGGCGGCGAAAAACTGTTTTTT. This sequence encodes CAWSVWMTGGGEKLFF.

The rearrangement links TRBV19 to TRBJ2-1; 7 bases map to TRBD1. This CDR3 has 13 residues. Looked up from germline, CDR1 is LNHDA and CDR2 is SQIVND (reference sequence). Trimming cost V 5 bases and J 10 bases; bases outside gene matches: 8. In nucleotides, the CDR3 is TGTGCCAGTAGTCAGAACCGGGACAGCGAGCAGTTCTTC. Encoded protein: CASSQNRDSEQFF.

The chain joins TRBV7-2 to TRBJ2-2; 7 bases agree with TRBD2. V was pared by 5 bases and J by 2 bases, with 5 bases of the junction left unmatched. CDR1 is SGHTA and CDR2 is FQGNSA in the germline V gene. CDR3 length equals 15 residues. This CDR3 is CASSAGAGNTGELFF. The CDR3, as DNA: TGTGCCAGCAGCGCGGGAGCGGGTAACACCGGGGAGCTGTTTTTT. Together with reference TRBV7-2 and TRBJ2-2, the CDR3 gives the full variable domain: GAGVSQSPSNKVTEKGKDVELRCDPISGHTALYWYRQSLGQGLEFLIYFQGNSAPDKSGLPSDRFSAERTGGSVSTLTIQRTQQEDSAVYLCASSAGAGNTGELFFGEGSRLTVL.

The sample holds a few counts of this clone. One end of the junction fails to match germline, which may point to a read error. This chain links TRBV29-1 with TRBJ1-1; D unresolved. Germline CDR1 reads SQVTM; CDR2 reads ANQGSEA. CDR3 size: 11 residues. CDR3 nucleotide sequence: TGTAGCGGAGGGCGGGGCACTGAAGCTTTCTTT. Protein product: CSGGRGTEAFF. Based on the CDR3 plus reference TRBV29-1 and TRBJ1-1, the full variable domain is SAVISQKPSRDICQRGTSLTIQCQVDSQVTMMFWYRQQPGQSLTLIATANQGSEATYESGFVIDKFPISRPNLTFSTLTVSNMSPEDSSIYLCSGGRGTEAFFGQGTRLTVV.

The CDR3 reads CASSYAQGAYEQYF. In DNA, the CDR3 is TGTGCCAGCAGTTACGCACAGGGGGCCTACGAGCAGTACTTC. The J gene is TRBJ2-7, the V gene TRBV6-5, with 8 positions matching TRBD1. J lost 2 bases, V lost 2 bases, and 2 bases had no gene match. Germline V CDR1 and CDR2: MNHEY, SVGAGI. The length of the CDR3 is 14 residues.

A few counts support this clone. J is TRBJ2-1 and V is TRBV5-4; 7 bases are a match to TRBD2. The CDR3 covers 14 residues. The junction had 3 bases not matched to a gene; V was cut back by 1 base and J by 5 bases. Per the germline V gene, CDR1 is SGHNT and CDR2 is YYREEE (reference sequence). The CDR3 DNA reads TGTGCCAGCAGCTTGCGGGAGGCGCACAATGAGCAGTTCTTC. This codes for CASSLREAHNEQFF.

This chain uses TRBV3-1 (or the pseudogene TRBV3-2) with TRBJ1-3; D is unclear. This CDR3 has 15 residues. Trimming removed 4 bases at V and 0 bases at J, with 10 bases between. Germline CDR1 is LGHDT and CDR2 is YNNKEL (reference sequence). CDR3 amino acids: CASSPSVSSGNTIYF. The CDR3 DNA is TGTGCCAGCAGCCCGAGCGTTAGCTCTGGAAACACCATATATTTT.

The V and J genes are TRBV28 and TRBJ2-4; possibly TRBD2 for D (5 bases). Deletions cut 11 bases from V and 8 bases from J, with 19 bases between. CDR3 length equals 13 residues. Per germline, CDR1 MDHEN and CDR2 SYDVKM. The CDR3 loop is CAVTRETADIQYF. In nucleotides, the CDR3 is TGTGCCGTCACCCGGGAAACGGCGGACATTCAGTACTTC. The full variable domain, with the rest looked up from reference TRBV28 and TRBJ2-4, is DVKVTQSSRYLVKRTGEKVFLECVQDMDHENMFWYRQDPGLGLRLIYFSYDVKMKEKGDIPEGYSVSREKKERFSLILESASTNQTSMYLCAVTRETADIQYFGAGTRLSVL.

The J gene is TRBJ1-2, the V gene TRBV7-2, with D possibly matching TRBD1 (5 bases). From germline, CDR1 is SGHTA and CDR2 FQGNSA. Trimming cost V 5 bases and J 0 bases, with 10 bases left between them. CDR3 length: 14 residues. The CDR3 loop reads CASSTLTANYGYTF. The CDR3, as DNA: TGTGCCAGCAGCACCTTGACAGCTAACTATGGCTACACCTTC.

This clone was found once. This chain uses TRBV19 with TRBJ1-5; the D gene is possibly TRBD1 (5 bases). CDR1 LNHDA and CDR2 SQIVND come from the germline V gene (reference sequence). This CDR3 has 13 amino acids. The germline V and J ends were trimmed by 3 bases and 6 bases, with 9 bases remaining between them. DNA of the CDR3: TGTGCCAGTAGTATCCGCAGGGCTCAGCCCCAGCATTTT. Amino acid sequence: CASSIRRAQPQHF.

The CDR3 DNA sequence: TGCAGCGTTGGAGCTAGCGGGGCAATCCCAGATACGCAGTATTTT. Translating gives CSVGASGAIPDTQYF. The rearrangement links TRBV29-1 to TRBJ2-3; TRBD2 aligns across 9 bases. Germline assignment: CDR1 SQVTM and CDR2 ANQGSEA. The junction had 9 bases not matched to a gene; V was cut back by 4 bases and J by 4 bases. CDR3 size: 15 residues.